A single sample gave rise to the 6 T cell receptor beta chains below, sequenced in a study of cytomegalovirus exposure and HLA in healthy donors (dated by TCRdb to 2016 to 2017). The library was prepared using the immunoSEQ multiplex PCR assay. A mixture of 60 forward primers for TCR Vbeta segments and 13 reverse primers for TCR Jbeta segments was used in the multiplex PCR. In its TCRdb copy, this immuneACCESS table keeps in-frame sequences only and misses some clones. Where compared with another copy, unresolved V genes explain less than half of these, and the others have no known cause. The sample table lists over 110,000 clones, approximately 80% of them with a count of one. The top ten constitute about 2.3% of the sample. Material: PBMCs. These receptors came from a male donor in good health and CMV-seronegative.

V and J are TRBV7-2 and TRBJ2-1; the match to TRBD2 covers 9 bases. CDR3 length equals 17 residues. Per the germline V gene, CDR1 is SGHTA and CDR2 is FQGNSA. V shed 5 bases and J 8 bases; nucleotides not matched to a gene: 16. The CDR3: CASSPQVGSGSAHEQFF. CDR3 in DNA: TGTGCCAGCAGCCCGCAGGTGGGTAGCGGGAGTGCCCATGAGCAGTTCTTC.

This clone was seen just once. This chain's CDR3 is CASSLNGEHPESEQYF. As DNA, the CDR3 is TGTGCCAGCAGCTTAAACGGGGAGCACCCTGAAAGCGAGCAGTACTTC. The chain joins TRBV7-8 to TRBJ2-7, with D possibly TRBD2 on 5 matching bases. The CDR3 is made up of 16 amino acids. V lost 2 bases to trimming and J lost 6 bases, with 20 bases between them. CDR1 and CDR2 (germline): SGHVS, FQNEAQ.

The rearrangement links TRBV5-1 to TRBJ2-1; D not certain. This CDR3 is built from 14 residues. Trimming removed 0 bases at V and 0 bases at J, with 4 bases between. Germline lookup yields CDR1 SGHRS and CDR2 YFSETQ. The CDR3 loop is CASSLVLSYNEQFF. The CDR3 region has the DNA TGCGCCAGCAGCTTGGTCCTCTCCTACAATGAGCAGTTCTTC.

V is TRBV19 and J is TRBJ2-7; possible D gene TRBD2, 6 bases. Trimming removed 3 bases at V and 1 base at J, with 10 bases between. From germline, CDR1 is LNHDA and CDR2 SQIVND (reference sequence). The CDR3 runs to 14 residues. The chain's CDR3 is CASSMGGESYEQYF. CDR3 sequence (DNA): TGTGCCAGTAGTATGGGGGGAGAATCCTACGAGCAGTACTTC.

This chain joins TRBV13 and TRBJ2-1; 11 bases are a match to TRBD2. This CDR3 region has 16 residues. CDR1 and CDR2 (germline): PRHDT, FYEKMQ (reference sequence). After removal of 5 bases from V and 9 bases from J, the junction contained 12 bases not matched to a gene. The CDR3 loop is CASSRLLAGARVEQFF. The CDR3 region has the DNA TGTGCCAGCAGCCGCCTACTAGCGGGAGCACGGGTTGAGCAGTTCTTC.

This clone was counted a few times. This chain joins TRBV7-8 and TRBJ2-2, with D uncertain. The V end lost 0 bases, the J end lost 5 bases, and 10 bases lay between the germline ends. Germline CDR1 is SGHVS and CDR2 is FQNEAQ. This CDR3 comprises 15 residues. The CDR3 DNA reads TGTGCCAGCAGCTTAGCCCCCCGGGTTACCGGGGAGCTGTTTTTT. It yields the protein CASSLAPRVTGELFF.